The entry below gives a single TCR beta chain sequence along with its context. Its antigen is undetermined. Assay: immunoSEQ multiplex PCR; the TCRdb copy retains only in-frame clones and omits some. Of about 14,000 clones in the sample, about 56% were seen once. The sample comes from a study of T cell clonotyping in hematopoietic cell transplantation. Points from the study as a whole: Graft donor and pretransplant recipient Inverse Simpson Index values predicted broader posttransplant TCR diversity.

This sequence was found in a human donor who either received an allogeneic hematopoietic cell transplant for a myeloid malignancy or was a related donor (not recorded which). Some clones in this sample may be carry-over from other donors' samples. The sequencing input was PBMCs.

The CDR3 protein is CASSESRYLYF. The DNA for the CDR3 is TGTGCCAGCAGTGAGTCTCGGTATCTGTACTTC. The chain combines TRBV2 with TRBJ2-7; D is undetermined. V dropped 3 bases and J dropped 12 bases, with 12 bases sitting between them. The germline CDR1 and CDR2 sequences are SNHLY and FYNNEI. The CDR3 sequence is 11 residues long. The full variable domain, its missing parts supplied by reference TRBV2 and TRBJ2-7, is EPEVTQTPSHQVTQMGQEVILRCVPISNHLYFYWYRQILGQKVEFLVSFYNNEISEKSEIFDDQFSVERPDGSNFTLKIRSTKLEDSAMYFCASSESRYLYFGPGTRLTVT.